These 4 T cell receptor beta chains were sequenced from one sample in a study of chemoradiotherapy in HPV16-positive cancers (dated by TCRdb to 2022 to 2024). The library was generated by the immunoSEQ multiplex PCR assay. TCRdb re-hosts the immuneACCESS table, in-frame sequences only. Its copies lack some clones; in the studies checked, an unresolved V gene accounts for under half of them, and the cause for the rest is not known. Within this sample are several thousand clones, with roughly 70% of them counted one time only. Clones ranked in the top ten supply around 15% of the sample. The source was tumor tissue, collected from a patient who underwent chemoradiotherapy. The receptor source for this set is a human donor with HPV-associated anogenital cancer.

On this clone: The CDR3 does not close with the conserved phenylalanine or tryptophan, likely indicating a read error. The limits of the CDR3 on the DNA are not certain, so only TCRdb's listed CDR3 is given. This sequence joins TRBV6-4 and TRBJ2-3; the tabulated D call, TRBD2, remains unverified against the DNA. Per the germline V gene, CDR1 is MRHNA and CDR2 is SNTAGT. The CDR3 contains 10 residues when both ends are counted. The CDR3 loop is CASSEPGTTS.

The rearrangement uses TRBV5-6 and TRBJ1-1, with TRBD1 matching over 8 bases. Germline trimming cut 3 bases from V and 0 bases from J; bases unmatched to any gene: 7. Germline values: CDR1 SGHDT, CDR2 YYEEEE. The CDR3 contains 16 residues. The CDR3 is CASSSKTGALNTEAFF. In DNA form, the CDR3 reads TGTGCCAGCAGCTCAAAGACAGGGGCCCTGAACACTGAAGCTTTCTTT. Complete variable domain (other parts from reference TRBV5-6 and TRBJ1-1): DAGVTQSPTHLIKTRGQQVTLRCSPKSGHDTVSWYQQALGQGPQFIFQYYEEEERQRGNFPDRFSGHQFPNYSSELNVNALLLGDSALYLCASSSKTGALNTEAFFGQGTRLTVV.

The V call is TRBV7-9, the J call TRBJ1-3; perhaps TRBD1 as D (6 bases). The V and J ends lost 5 bases and 3 bases respectively, with 11 bases between them. CDR3 size: 14 residues. Germline CDR1 and CDR2: SEHNR and FQNEAQ (reference sequence). The CDR3 nucleotides read TGTGCCAGCAGCACGGACAGCGGTGGAAACACCATATATTTT. Translation gives CASSTDSGGNTIYF.

The chain is built from TRBV14 and TRBJ2-1, with 9 bases matching TRBD2. The germline V gene encodes CDR1 SGHDN and CDR2 FVKESK. Losses at the gene ends were 3 bases for V and 8 bases for J; bases not matched to a gene: 11. The CDR3 sequence is 16 residues long. In nucleotides, the CDR3 is TGTGCCAGCAGCCAGCCCCTAGCGGGGTCGGAAGATGAGCAGTTCTTC. It translates to CASSQPLAGSEDEQFF.